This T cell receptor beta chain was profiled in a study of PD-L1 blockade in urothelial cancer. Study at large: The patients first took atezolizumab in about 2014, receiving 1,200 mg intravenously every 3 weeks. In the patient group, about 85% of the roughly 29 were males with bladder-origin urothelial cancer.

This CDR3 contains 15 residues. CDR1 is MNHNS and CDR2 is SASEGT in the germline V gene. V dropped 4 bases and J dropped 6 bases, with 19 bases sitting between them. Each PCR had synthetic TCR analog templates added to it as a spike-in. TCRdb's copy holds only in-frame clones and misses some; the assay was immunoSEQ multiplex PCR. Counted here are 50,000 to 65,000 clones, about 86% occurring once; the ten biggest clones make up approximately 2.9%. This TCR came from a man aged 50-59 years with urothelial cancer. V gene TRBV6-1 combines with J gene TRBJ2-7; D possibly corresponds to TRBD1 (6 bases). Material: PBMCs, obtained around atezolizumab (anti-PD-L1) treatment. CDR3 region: CASSASQTGLIEQYF. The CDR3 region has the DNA TGTGCCAGCAGTGCCTCCCAGACAGGATTGATCGAGCAGTACTTC.